This T cell receptor (beta chain) was profiled in a study of shared clonotypes between healthy human individuals. The germline CDR1 and CDR2 sequences are SQVTM and ANQGSEA. This CDR3 has 12 residues. V was pared by 3 bases and J by 8 bases, with 13 bases between. Original handling: ImmunoSEQ output held junction-only sequences without quality scores, so filtering differed. Libraries were prepared by immunoSEQ multiplex PCR; TCRdb keeps only in-frame clonotypes and omits some of them. The V and J calls and the clone size are those of that table, but D and trimming were determined from the DNA. The sample has 150,000 to 200,000 clones; approximately 61% are singletons.

The V and J genes are TRBV29-1 and TRBJ2-5; D perhaps matches TRBD1 (5 bases). Specimen: memory CD4+ T cells sorted from blood. Subset meaning: CD45RA-negative fraction. This clonotype was obtained from a man in his thirties or forties in good health. The CDR3 bases are TGCAGCGTTGAGTTGGCCCAGGGTACCCAGTACTTC. Translating gives CSVELAQGTQYF.